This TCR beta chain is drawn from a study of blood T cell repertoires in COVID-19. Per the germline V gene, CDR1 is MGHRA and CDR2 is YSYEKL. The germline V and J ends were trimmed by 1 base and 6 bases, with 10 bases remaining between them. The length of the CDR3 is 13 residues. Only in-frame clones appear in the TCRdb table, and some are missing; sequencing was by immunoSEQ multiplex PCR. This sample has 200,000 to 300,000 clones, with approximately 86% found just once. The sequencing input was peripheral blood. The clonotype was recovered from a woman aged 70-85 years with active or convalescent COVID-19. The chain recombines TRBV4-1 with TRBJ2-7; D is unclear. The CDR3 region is CASSQVQAPEQYF. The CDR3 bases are TGCGCCAGCAGCCAAGTGCAAGCGCCCGAGCAGTACTTC.